Below, 19 T cell receptor beta chains from the same sample are listed, as sequenced in a study of beta chain features in type 1 diabetes (dated by TCRdb to the late 2010s). Beyond this particular receptor, the publication reports: A moderate but significant shortening of TCRB CDR3 length was observed in type 1 diabetes patients in all four CD4+ subsets.

Their antigen targets remain unknown. Library construction relied on the immunoSEQ multiplex PCR assay. The entire isolated RNA was reverse transcribed using the High Capacity cDNA Reverse Transcription Kit, and thus expressed TCRB transcripts were sequenced. Drawn from immuneACCESS, this table holds only the in-frame rearrangements with V and J called that TCRdb kept. Clones are partly lost; checked studies trace under half to an unresolved V gene and leave the rest unexplained. Within this sample are some 660,000 clones, with more than 13% of them counted one time only. Clones ranked in the top ten supply roughly 0.04% of the sample. The sequenced sample was naive CD4+ T cells from blood. Explained via the paper, the cell subset or site label denotes: true naive CD4+ T cells. The source of these receptors is a man aged 18 to 35 with type 1 diabetes.

The rearrangement joins TRBV5-1 to TRBJ2-1; the match to TRBD1 covers 7 bases. The germline CDR1 and CDR2 sequences are SGHRS and YFSETQ. The CDR3 length is 13 residues. V was pared by 6 bases and J by 13 bases, with 13 bases of the junction left unmatched. The CDR3 DNA follows: TGCGCCAGCACCCTAGACAGGGCATCCCATCAGTTCTTC. Translating it yields CASTLDRASHQFF.

This clone appeared a few times. The V gene is TRBV27, the J gene TRBJ2-7; no definite D call. This CDR3 spans 13 amino acids. Deletions cut 2 bases from V and 3 bases from J, with 8 bases between. Germline V gene data show CDR1 as MNHEY and CDR2 as SMNVEV (reference sequence). The CDR3 reads CASSLPDRYEQYF. DNA for the CDR3: TGTGCCAGCAGTTTACCGGACCGCTACGAGCAGTACTTC.

In its sample, this clone was seen a few times. The chain combines TRBV7-2 with TRBJ1-1; D not certain. This CDR3 has 14 residues. Trimming took off 2 bases at V and 5 bases at J, with 12 bases between the two ends. The germline V gene encodes CDR1 SGHTA and CDR2 FQGNSA. This chain's CDR3 is CASSLNPGSTEAFF. CDR3 nucleotides: TGTGCCAGCAGCTTAAATCCGGGAAGTACTGAAGCTTTCTTT.

V usage is TRBV5-4 and J usage is TRBJ1-1; perhaps TRBD1 as D (5 bases). The CDR3 contains 17 residues. With 0 bases removed from V and 6 bases from J, the gap between germline ends came to 21 bases. Germline CDR1 reads SGHNT; CDR2 reads YYREEE (reference sequence). In DNA, the CDR3 is TGTGCCAGCAGCTTGGGCGGATCAGGGCCCCTCAGTCCTGAAGCTTTCTTT. Protein product: CASSLGGSGPLSPEAFF.

The sample holds a few counts of this clone. This sequence joins TRBV25-1 and TRBJ2-1; 7 bases agree with TRBD2. Germline loops: CDR1 MGHDK, CDR2 SYGVNS. The CDR3 spans 14 residues. V trimming: 4 bases; J trimming: 0 bases; junction bases outside the gene matches: 0. In DNA, the CDR3 is TGTGCCAGCAGTGGGACTAGCTCCTACAATGAGCAGTTCTTC. This translates into CASSGTSSYNEQFF.

V gene TRBV28 combines with J gene TRBJ2-7; D is ambiguous. Trimming took 7 bases from V and 2 from J, leaving 6 bases between them. CDR1 and CDR2 from the germline V gene are MDHEN and SYDVKM. The CDR3 runs to 11 residues. CDR3 bases: TGTGCCAGCAACACTCCCTACGAGCAGTACTTC. Translated, it gives CASNTPYEQYF.

V and J are TRBV30 and TRBJ2-3; D ambiguous. The V gene lost 3 bases and the J gene lost 0 bases, with 16 bases spanning the gap. Germline lookup yields CDR1 GTSNPN and CDR2 SVGIG (reference sequence). This CDR3 is 16 amino acids long. The CDR3 here is CAWSRYGTPSTDTQYF. CDR3 sequence (DNA): TGTGCCTGGAGCCGGTACGGAACACCTAGCACAGATACGCAGTATTTT.

As concerns this clone: Additional DNA sequences in this sample encode the identical CDR3. The CDR3, as DNA: TGTGCCAGCAGCTTGCGGACCAGCTCCTACAATGAGCAGTTCTTC. The encoded protein is CASSLRTSSYNEQFF. The rearrangement uses TRBV5-4 and TRBJ2-1, with D hard to call. CDR1 and CDR2 from the germline V gene are SGHNT and YYREEE (reference sequence). V was pared by 1 base and J by 0 bases, with 8 bases between. This CDR3 comprises 15 residues.

The chain combines TRBV2 with TRBJ2-5, with 7 bases matching TRBD1. The CDR3 length is 14 residues. The germline gives CDR1 SNHLY, CDR2 FYNNEI. Unmatched junction bases numbered 3, after V lost 3 bases and J lost 2 bases. The CDR3 DNA sequence: TGTGCCAGCAGTGAGGGGACAGCTCAAGAGACCCAGTACTTC. Protein product: CASSEGTAQETQYF.

This clone was seen a handful of times. V usage is TRBV7-2 and J usage is TRBJ2-3; D gene ambiguous. CDR1 is SGHTA and CDR2 is FQGNSA in the germline V gene. The CDR3 runs 13 residues. Trimming shortened V by 0 bases and J by 6 bases, and 7 bases separated the two germline ends. Here the CDR3 reads CASSLAGWDTQYF. The CDR3 bases are TGTGCCAGCAGCTTAGCCGGGTGGGATACGCAGTATTTT. Looking up the rest from reference TRBV7-2 and TRBJ2-3 gives the full variable domain: GAGVSQSPSNKVTEKGKDVELRCDPISGHTALYWYRQSLGQGLEFLIYFQGNSAPDKSGLPSDRFSAERTGGSVSTLTIQRTQQEDSAVYLCASSLAGWDTQYFGPGTRLTVL.

This clone was seen only a few times. This CDR3 is CSVGPSSYEQYF. DNA for the CDR3: TGCAGCGTTGGACCCTCCTCCTACGAGCAGTACTTC. This chain uses TRBV29-1 with TRBJ2-7; no clear D. The CDR3 runs 12 residues. Germline assignment: CDR1 SQVTM and CDR2 ANQGSEA. Trimming took off 4 bases at V and 0 bases at J, with 7 bases between the two ends.

The table lists this clone with a few counts. The rearrangement links TRBV2 to TRBJ1-5; no definite D call. CDR3 size: 13 residues. The germline V and J ends were trimmed by 8 bases and 6 bases, with 14 bases remaining between them. Germline loops: CDR1 SNHLY, CDR2 FYNNEI. CDR3 nucleotide sequence: TGTGCCAGCGGCGGCCAGCCTGGTCAGCCCCAGCATTTT. Its protein is CASGGQPGQPQHF.

V usage is TRBV30 and J usage is TRBJ2-1; TRBD2 aligns across 7 bases. This CDR3 spans 14 amino acids. The J segment lost 2 bases and the V segment lost 7 bases, leaving 8 bases of the junction unmatched. The V gene's germline CDR1 is GTSNPN and CDR2 SVGIG (reference sequence). The CDR3 reads CASTRAGAYNEQFF. The CDR3 DNA is TGTGCCTCCACCCGGGCGGGAGCCTACAATGAGCAGTTCTTC.

With regard to this clone: Other DNA sequences of this sample code for an identical CDR3. The genes are TRBV5-1 and TRBJ2-7, with a tentative D call TRBD1 (5 bases). V was cut by 4 bases and J by 0 bases, with 8 bases left in between. Per the germline V gene, CDR1 is SGHRS and CDR2 is YFSETQ. The CDR3 runs to 13 residues. The CDR3 here is CASSPQGSYEQYF. CDR3 DNA: TGCGCCAGCAGCCCTCAGGGCTCCTACGAGCAGTACTTC.

The chain joins TRBV2 to TRBJ2-5; 8 bases line up with TRBD1. The CDR3 contains 15 residues. Looked up from germline, CDR1 is SNHLY and CDR2 is FYNNEI. The ends lost 5 bases at V and 3 bases at J; junction bases unmatched: 8. CDR3 amino acids: CASSFTSDREETQYF. Here the CDR3 DNA reads TGTGCCAGCAGTTTCACTTCGGACAGGGAAGAGACCCAGTACTTC.

The chain is built from TRBV19 and TRBJ1-2, with no clear D. The length of the CDR3 is 11 residues. V lost 9 bases and J 5 bases, leaving 10 bases between the germline ends. Germline CDR1 reads LNHDA; CDR2 reads SQIVND (reference sequence). CDR3 amino acids: CARGRTYGYTF. The CDR3 DNA reads TGTGCCAGAGGGCGGACTTATGGCTACACCTTC.

This clone was seen only a few times. This chain uses TRBV6-5 with TRBJ2-7; tentative D call: TRBD1 (5 bases). V was pared by 8 bases and J by 3 bases, with 20 bases between. CDR1 MNHEY and CDR2 SVGAGI come from the germline V gene. This CDR3 region has 15 residues. The chain's CDR3 is CASFTQGGGIYEQYF. The CDR3 DNA reads TGTGCCAGCTTCACTCAGGGCGGCGGAATCTACGAGCAGTACTTC.

This clone was picked up a small number of times. The chain combines TRBV7-2 with TRBJ2-7; D assignment may be TRBD1 or TRBD2 (6 bases each). The CDR3 has 14 amino acids. Deletions cut 1 base from V and 3 bases from J, with 10 bases between. Germline V CDR1 and CDR2: SGHTA, FQGNSA. The CDR3 loop reads CASSLGGAGYEQYF. CDR3 in DNA: TGTGCCAGCAGCTTAGGGGGGGCCGGCTACGAGCAGTACTTC.

A few counts support this clone. This chain uses TRBV7-9 with TRBJ1-2, with a tentative D call TRBD1 (6 bases). This CDR3 has 14 amino acids. Trimming shortened V by 4 bases and J by 5 bases, and 14 bases separated the two germline ends. Germline CDR1 SEHNR, CDR2 FQNEAQ (reference sequence). As DNA, the CDR3 is TGTGCCAGCAGCTCAACCGGGACATCATATGGCTACACCTTC. Translation: CASSSTGTSYGYTF.